This T cell receptor beta chain was sequenced for a study of OX40 agonist ivuxolimab in advanced cancers. V lost 4 bases and J 5 bases, leaving 12 bases between the germline ends. Per germline, CDR1 SGHNT and CDR2 YYREEE (reference sequence). The CDR3 has 13 residues. Measured with immunoSEQ multiplex PCR; TCRdb has only the in-frame clones, and not every one. The sample holds over 45,000 clones; approximately 86% are singletons and the top ten take over 2.5%. The sample holds a few counts of this clone. Sequencing was performed on CD4+ or CD8+ T cells sorted from blood, taken in a trial of the OX40 agonist ivuxolimab. This clonotype was sampled from an adult with an advanced solid tumor such as melanoma, head and neck, liver or kidney cancer. The chain is built from TRBV5-4 and TRBJ2-5; weak D call: TRBD2 (5 bases). The CDR3 region is CASSPEWEETQYF. Written as DNA, the CDR3 is TGTGCCAGCAGCCCGGAGTGGGAGGAGACCCAGTACTTC.